This record concerns one T cell receptor (beta chain) sequence. Its cognate antigen has yet to be identified. Base quality data are lacking; no much larger clone is found one base away. Each collaborating institution followed its own protocols to collect whole blood in K2EDTA tubes. For TCRbeta analysis, collaborators shipped samples in one of three forms: frozen whole blood, isolated PBMCs, or DNA extracted from either of those sample types. The data derive from a study of blood T cell repertoires in COVID-19 (dated by TCRdb to about 2020). About the full investigation: Samples covering the acute and convalescent phases of COVID-19 were provided by collaborators in the United States, Italy and Spain. The material from the prospective study consisted of cDNA or gDNA derived from T cells, B-cell-depleted T cells, or PBMCs. Samples were obtained from the ongoing ImmuneRACE study (first 160 participants) and from over 1,000 subjects provided by 6 global collaborators. Deeply sampled blood TCRbeta repertoires from subjects exposed to, actively infected with, or recovered from COVID-19 were included in the dataset. The repertoires were released in a freely available public database meant as a resource for research on the immune response to SARS-CoV-2. Where available, HLA class I and class II types were obtained from metadata supplied by the sample provider rather than from assay-based typing. The sample metadata nearly always contained a de-identified subject ID, COVID-19 status, age in years and sex. What the work shows at the level of the full study, not this receptor alone: The quantity of clinical and demographic metadata differed by source and by participant and was supplied without curation.

The cysteine opens and the phenylalanine closes a CDR3 of 15 amino acids. Only the CDR3 DNA is retained, 45 bases long and in frame from the first base. Trimmed from V: 5 bases; trimmed from J: 1 base; junction bases lacking a gene match: 6. The germline V gene supplies CDR1 MNHEY and CDR2 SVGAGI. TCRbeta CDR3 regions were amplified from genomic DNA using the immunoSEQ Assay, a bias-controlled multiplex PCR. The published analysis was carried out like this. The number of nucleated cells in each sample was estimated from the amplification of reference gene primers within the assay. To quantify the absolute abundance of each unique TCRbeta CDR3 rearrangement, sequence reads were collapsed and filtered. Productive Simpson clonality was computed per sample as the square root of Simpson's diversity index over productive rearrangements. What TCRdb holds here is the immuneACCESS table cut down to in-frame rearrangements. Part of the clones is not present; checked against another copy, under half of the missing clones reflect an unresolved V gene, and the others are unexplained. The DNA gave D and trimming, while V, J and clone size come from that table. The sample table lists 78,000 or so clones, over 80% of them with a count of one. The ten largest clones add up to about 9% of the sample.

Specimen: peripheral blood. The origin of this receptor is a human donor in a cohort sampled during active COVID-19. The receptor chain draws on TRBV6-5 and TRBJ2-3; TRBD2 agrees with 7 junctional bases. The CDR3: CASSLGLVGTDTQYF. The DNA reads TGTGCCAGCAGTCTCGGACTAGTGGGCACAGATACGCAGTATTTT.